This T cell receptor beta chain was recorded in a study of tumor and adjacent non-tumor tissue in lung cancer. RNA was extracted from bulk tissue without any cell sorting. Distant lung tissue was collected more than 3 cm away from the tumor edge. TCRbeta libraries were built with three rounds of nested PCR, modified from ARM-PCR. MiXCR, run by TCRdb on the multiplex PCR reads, gives a single entry per CDR3 protein. The repertoire has approximately 110,000 distinct CDR3 sequences, about 63% of them found once; the top ten carry roughly 19%. In germline, CDR1 is SGHAT, CDR2 FQNNGV. There are 16 residues in the CDR3. Worth noting for this clonotype: At one of its ends the junction is not consistent with the germline gene, which may arise from a read error.

The J gene is TRBJ2-1, the V gene TRBV11-2; tentative D call: TRBD2 (5 bases). The sequenced sample was distant non-tumor lung tissue. This TCR came from a man between 60 and 70 years old with non-small cell lung cancer. DNA of the CDR3: TGTGCTAGCAGCTTATCGGCGGGTATGCCAAGCAACGAGCAGCTCTTC. Its translation: CASSLSAGMPSNEQLF.